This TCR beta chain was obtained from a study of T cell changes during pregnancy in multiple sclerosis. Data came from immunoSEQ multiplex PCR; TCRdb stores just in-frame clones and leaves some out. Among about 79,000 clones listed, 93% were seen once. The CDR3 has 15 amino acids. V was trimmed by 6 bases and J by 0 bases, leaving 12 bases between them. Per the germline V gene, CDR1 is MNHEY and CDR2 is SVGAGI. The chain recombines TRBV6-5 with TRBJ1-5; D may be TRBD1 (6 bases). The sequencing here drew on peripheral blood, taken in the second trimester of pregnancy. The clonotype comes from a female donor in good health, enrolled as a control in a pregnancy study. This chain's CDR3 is CASRLGQYSNQPQHF. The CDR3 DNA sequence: TGTGCCAGCAGACTAGGACAGTATAGCAATCAGCCCCAGCATTTT.